The 17 T cell receptor beta chains below all came from one sample that was sequenced in a study of OX40 agonist ivuxolimab in advanced cancers. TCRdb's table, derived via immunoSEQ multiplex PCR, lists solely in-frame clones and lacks some. The sample records tens of thousands of clones, about 90% being singletons. Specimen: CD4+ or CD8+ T cells sorted from blood, collected in a trial of the OX40 agonist ivuxolimab. These receptors were collected from an adult with an advanced solid tumor such as melanoma, head and neck, liver or kidney cancer.

The rearrangement uses TRBV5-6 and TRBJ2-5; no reliable D call. The V gene's germline CDR1 is SGHDT and CDR2 YYEEEE. The CDR3 length is 14 residues. The V gene lost 4 bases and the J gene lost 1 base, with 11 bases spanning the gap. The CDR3 DNA sequence: TGTGCCAGCAGCGGATGGACGACCCAAGAGACCCAGTACTTC. This encodes CASSGWTTQETQYF.

V and J are TRBV29-1 and TRBJ2-5; 7 positions agree with TRBD2. The CDR3 totals 16 residues. With 4 bases clipped from V and 2 bases from J, the junction kept 13 bases outside the gene matches. Germline CDR1 and CDR2: SQVTM and ANQGSEA. CDR3: CSVGPMGLPYQETQYF. In DNA form, the CDR3 reads TGCAGCGTTGGCCCCATGGGACTACCATATCAAGAGACCCAGTACTTC.

A word on this clone: The sample has other DNA sequences that encode this CDR3 too. This chain links TRBV10-3 with TRBJ2-2, with TRBD2 as a possible D gene (6 bases). V lost 7 bases to trimming and J lost 4 bases, with 16 bases between them. Per the germline V gene, CDR1 is ENHRY and CDR2 is SYGVKD. This CDR3 is built from 15 residues. CDR3 residues: CAIKRDGSGTGELFF. As DNA, the CDR3 is TGTGCCATCAAACGGGACGGGAGCGGCACCGGGGAGCTGTTTTTT.

V gene TRBV18 combines with J gene TRBJ1-5, with D unresolved. The CDR3 is 12 residues long. V gave up 5 bases and J gave up 0 bases, with 2 bases separating them. Germline CDR1 KGHSH, CDR2 LQKENI. CDR3 residues: CASSNSNQPQHF. CDR3 in DNA: TGTGCCAGCTCAAATAGCAATCAGCCCCAGCATTTT. The full variable domain, in which reference TRBV18 and TRBJ1-5 provide the parts outside the CDR3, is NAGVMQNPRHLVRRRGQEARLRCSPMKGHSHVYWYRQLPEEGLKFMVYLQKENIIDESGMPKERFSAEFPKEGPSILRIQQVVRGDSAAYFCASSNSNQPQHFGDGTRLSIL.

The rearrangement links TRBV7-3 to TRBJ2-1; 13 bases are a match to TRBD2. With V trimmed by 5 bases and J by 6 bases, 4 bases remained unmatched. Germline assignment: CDR1 SGHTA and CDR2 FQGTGA. The CDR3 is 15 residues long. The CDR3 region is CASSTLAGGPNEQFF. DNA for the CDR3: TGTGCCAGCAGCACACTAGCGGGGGGGCCCAATGAGCAGTTCTTC.

V and J are TRBV7-2 and TRBJ2-3; D is perhaps TRBD2 (5 bases). CDR1 is SGHTA and CDR2 is FQGNSA in the germline V gene. This CDR3 region has 12 residues. V was pared by 1 base and J by 15 bases, with 14 bases between. Written as DNA, the CDR3 is TGTGCCAGCAGCTTAGAGCGAGCGGTGCTTTATTTT. This sequence encodes CASSLERAVLYF.

The CDR3 region has the DNA TGTGCCAGCAGCTTGGTTAGCGGGAGTGGCGAGACCCAGTACTTC. Translation gives CASSLVSGSGETQYF. The chain carries TRBV5-4 and TRBJ2-5; 9 bases agree with TRBD2. The CDR3 length is 15 residues. J lost 5 bases, V lost 0 bases, and 5 bases had no gene match. Germline CDR1 reads SGHNT; CDR2 reads YYREEE (reference sequence).

V is TRBV27 and J is TRBJ2-3, with 7 bases fitting TRBD2. The V and J ends lost 5 bases and 5 bases, in that order; junction bases with no gene match: 4. The CDR3 consists of 13 residues. The germline V gene encodes CDR1 MNHEY and CDR2 SMNVEV (reference sequence). CDR3 amino acids: CASSRREGDTQYF. The CDR3 region has the DNA TGTGCCAGCAGTCGGAGGGAGGGAGATACGCAGTATTTT.

In this sample, this clone turned up once. The chain has TRBV19 and TRBJ1-1; 10 bases are a match to TRBD1. Germline V gene sequence: CDR1 LNHDA, CDR2 SQIVND (reference sequence). The J segment lost 7 bases and the V segment lost 2 bases, leaving 10 bases of the junction unmatched. The CDR3 runs 16 residues. The CDR3 region has the DNA TGTGCCAGTAGTATAAAGACAGGGGGCGCGGGGTTTGAAGCTTTCTTT. Amino acids: CASSIKTGGAGFEAFF.

The J gene is TRBJ2-2, the V gene TRBV25-1, with D perhaps matching TRBD1 (5 bases). The CDR3 is 15 amino acids. V was trimmed by 3 bases and J by 5 bases, leaving 13 bases between them. In germline, CDR1 is MGHDK, CDR2 SYGVNS. The CDR3 here is CASSDSRTLTGELFF. The DNA of the CDR3 is TGTGCCAGCAGTGATTCTAGGACATTGACCGGGGAGCTGTTTTTT.

The chain is built from TRBV10-1 and TRBJ2-7; 7 nucleotides agree with TRBD1. The V and J ends lost 8 bases and 2 bases, in that order; junction bases with no gene match: 6. The CDR3 spans 13 residues. In germline, CDR1 is WNHNN, CDR2 SYGVQD (reference sequence). The CDR3 coding sequence is TGCGCCAGCGCACCGGGACAGACCTACGAGCAGTACTTC. Translation: CASAPGQTYEQYF.

This chain connects TRBV12-5 to TRBJ2-3; D uncertain. V was cut by 0 bases and J by 5 bases, with 15 bases left in between. The CDR3 length is 16 residues. Per the germline V gene, CDR1 is LGHNT and CDR2 is FRNRAP. The CDR3 bases are TGTGCTAGTGGTTTGGTACGTCAGCCCGTCATAGATACGCAGTATTTT. This translates into CASGLVRQPVIDTQYF.

This clone is a singleton in its sample. The chain joins TRBV28 to TRBJ1-2; 8 positions match TRBD1. The CDR3 is 14 amino acids. The V and J ends lost 7 bases and 3 bases, in that order; junction bases with no gene match: 7. The germline V gene has CDR1 MDHEN and CDR2 SYDVKM. The CDR3 protein is CASTGGDRYYGYTF. In nucleotides, the CDR3 is TGTGCCAGCACAGGAGGGGACAGGTACTATGGCTACACCTTC.

The chain recombines TRBV5-6 with TRBJ1-1; D gene uncertain. Germline V gene sequence: CDR1 SGHDT, CDR2 YYEEEE. The CDR3 is made up of 13 amino acids. The ends were cut back, 4 bases at V and 0 bases at J, with 7 bases in the middle. The CDR3 sequence is CASSVDLNTEAFF. CDR3 nucleotide sequence: TGTGCCAGCAGCGTCGACCTGAACACTGAAGCTTTCTTT.

J is TRBJ1-1 and V is TRBV18; D might be TRBD1 (5 bases). The germline V gene has CDR1 KGHSH and CDR2 LQKENI. Trimming stripped 3 bases from V and 0 bases from J, with 14 bases between. This CDR3 spans 16 amino acids. The CDR3: CASSPQGLVMNTEAFF. For the CDR3, the DNA is TGTGCCAGCTCACCCCAGGGCCTGGTTATGAACACTGAAGCTTTCTTT. Using reference TRBV18 and TRBJ1-1 for the parts outside the CDR3, the full variable domain is NAGVMQNPRHLVRRRGQEARLRCSPMKGHSHVYWYRQLPEEGLKFMVYLQKENIIDESGMPKERFSAEFPKEGPSILRIQQVVRGDSAAYFCASSPQGLVMNTEAFFGQGTRLTVV.

The chain recombines TRBV29-1 with TRBJ1-2; possibly TRBD1 for D (5 bases). Trimming shortened V by 4 bases and J by 4 bases, and 7 bases separated the two germline ends. The CDR3 length is 11 residues. Germline loops: CDR1 SQVTM, CDR2 ANQGSEA. In DNA form, the CDR3 reads TGCAGCGTTGGTGGGGGCTATGGCTACACCTTC. Translated, it gives CSVGGGYGYTF. Complete variable domain (other parts from reference TRBV29-1 and TRBJ1-2): SAVISQKPSRDICQRGTSLTIQCQVDSQVTMMFWYRQQPGQSLTLIATANQGSEATYESGFVIDKFPISRPNLTFSTLTVSNMSPEDSSIYLCSVGGGYGYTFGSGTRLTVV.

CDR3: CASSPQAGTYEQYF. The CDR3 DNA follows: TGTGCCAGCAGCCCTCAGGCGGGTACCTACGAGCAGTACTTC. V and J are TRBV14 and TRBJ2-7; TRBD2 is a possible D gene (5 bases). CDR3 length: 14 amino acids. Germline assignment: CDR1 SGHDN and CDR2 FVKESK. The V end was cut by 4 bases, the J end by 2 bases, with 12 bases between.